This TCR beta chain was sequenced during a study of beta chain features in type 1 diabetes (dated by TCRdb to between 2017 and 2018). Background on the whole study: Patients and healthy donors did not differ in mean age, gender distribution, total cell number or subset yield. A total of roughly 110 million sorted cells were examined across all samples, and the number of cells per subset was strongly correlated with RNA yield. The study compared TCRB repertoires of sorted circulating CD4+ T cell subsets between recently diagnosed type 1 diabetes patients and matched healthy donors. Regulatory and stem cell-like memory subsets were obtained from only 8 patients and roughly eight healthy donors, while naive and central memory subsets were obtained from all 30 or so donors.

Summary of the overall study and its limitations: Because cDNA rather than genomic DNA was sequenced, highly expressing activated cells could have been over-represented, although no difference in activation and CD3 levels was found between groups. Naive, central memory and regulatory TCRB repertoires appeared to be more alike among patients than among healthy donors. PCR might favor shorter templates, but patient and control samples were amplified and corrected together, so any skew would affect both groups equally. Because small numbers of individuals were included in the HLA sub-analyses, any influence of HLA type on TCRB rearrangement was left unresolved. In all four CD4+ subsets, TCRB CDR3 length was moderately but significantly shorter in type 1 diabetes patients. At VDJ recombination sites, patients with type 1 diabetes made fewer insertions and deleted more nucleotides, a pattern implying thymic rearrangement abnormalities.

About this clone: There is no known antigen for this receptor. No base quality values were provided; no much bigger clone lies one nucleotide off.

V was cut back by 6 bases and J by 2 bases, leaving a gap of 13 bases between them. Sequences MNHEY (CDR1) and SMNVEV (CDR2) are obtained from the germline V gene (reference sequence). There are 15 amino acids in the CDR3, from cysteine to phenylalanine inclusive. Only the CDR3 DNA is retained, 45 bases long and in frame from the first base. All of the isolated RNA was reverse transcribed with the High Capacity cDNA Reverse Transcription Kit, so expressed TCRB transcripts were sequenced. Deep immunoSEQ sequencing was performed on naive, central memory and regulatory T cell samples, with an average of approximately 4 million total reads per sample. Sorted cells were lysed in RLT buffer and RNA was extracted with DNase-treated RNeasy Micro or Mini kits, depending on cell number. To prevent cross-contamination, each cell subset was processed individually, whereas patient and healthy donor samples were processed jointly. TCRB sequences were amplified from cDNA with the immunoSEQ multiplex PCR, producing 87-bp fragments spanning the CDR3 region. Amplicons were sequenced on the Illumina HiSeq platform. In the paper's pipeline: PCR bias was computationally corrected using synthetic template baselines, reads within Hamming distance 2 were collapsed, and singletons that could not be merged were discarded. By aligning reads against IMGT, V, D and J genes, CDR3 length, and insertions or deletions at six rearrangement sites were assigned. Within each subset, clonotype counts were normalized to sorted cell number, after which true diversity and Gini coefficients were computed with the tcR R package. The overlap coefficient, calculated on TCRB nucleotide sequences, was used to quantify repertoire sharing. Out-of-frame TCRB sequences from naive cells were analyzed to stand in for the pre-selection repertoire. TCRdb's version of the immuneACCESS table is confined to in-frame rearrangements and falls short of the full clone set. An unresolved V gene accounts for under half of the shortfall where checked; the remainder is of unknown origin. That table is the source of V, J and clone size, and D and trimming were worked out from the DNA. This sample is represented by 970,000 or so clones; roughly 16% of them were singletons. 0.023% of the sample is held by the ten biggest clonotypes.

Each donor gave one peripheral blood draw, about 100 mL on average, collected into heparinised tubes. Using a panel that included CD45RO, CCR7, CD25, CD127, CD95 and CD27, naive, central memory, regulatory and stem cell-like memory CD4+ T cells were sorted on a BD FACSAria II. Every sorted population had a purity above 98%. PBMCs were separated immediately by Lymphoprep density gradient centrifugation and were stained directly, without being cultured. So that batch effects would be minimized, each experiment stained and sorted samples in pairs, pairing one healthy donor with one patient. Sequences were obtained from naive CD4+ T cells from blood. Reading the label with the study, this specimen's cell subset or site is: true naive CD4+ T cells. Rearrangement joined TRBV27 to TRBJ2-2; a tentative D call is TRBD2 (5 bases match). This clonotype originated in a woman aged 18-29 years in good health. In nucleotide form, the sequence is TGTGCCAGCAGGACCTTGACTAAAAACACCGGGGAGCTGTTTTTT. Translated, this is CASRTLTKNTGELFF.